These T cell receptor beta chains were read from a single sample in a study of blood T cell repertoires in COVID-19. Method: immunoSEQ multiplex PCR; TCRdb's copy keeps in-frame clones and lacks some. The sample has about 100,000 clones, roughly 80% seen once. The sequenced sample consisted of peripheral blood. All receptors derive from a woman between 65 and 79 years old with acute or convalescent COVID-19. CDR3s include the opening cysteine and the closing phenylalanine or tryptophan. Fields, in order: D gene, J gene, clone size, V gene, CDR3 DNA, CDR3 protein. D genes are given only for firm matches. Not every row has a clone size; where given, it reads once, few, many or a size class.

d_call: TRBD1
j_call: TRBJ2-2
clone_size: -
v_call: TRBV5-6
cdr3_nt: TGTGCCAGCAGCCCAGGGACAGGGAAGAACACCGGGGAGCTGTTTTTT
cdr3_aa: CASSPGTGKNTGELFF

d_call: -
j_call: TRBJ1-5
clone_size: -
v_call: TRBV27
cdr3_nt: TGTGCCAGCGCACCCGGGAATAGCAATCAGCCCCAGCATTTT
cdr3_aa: CASAPGNSNQPQHF

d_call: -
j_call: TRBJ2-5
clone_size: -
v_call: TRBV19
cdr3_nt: TGTGCCAGTAGTTTGGGACTCGCGGAGACCCAGTACTTC
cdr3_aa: CASSLGLAETQYF

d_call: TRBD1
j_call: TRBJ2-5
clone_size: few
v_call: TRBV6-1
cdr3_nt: TGTGCCAGCAGCGAAGATTCAGGGGGCCCAGAGACCCAGTACTTC
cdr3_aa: CASSEDSGGPETQYF

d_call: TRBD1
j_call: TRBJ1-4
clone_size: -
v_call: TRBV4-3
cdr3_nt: TGCGCCAGCAGCCAAGATGTGGCAGGGGGTGAAAAACTGTTTTTT
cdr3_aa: CASSQDVAGGEKLFF

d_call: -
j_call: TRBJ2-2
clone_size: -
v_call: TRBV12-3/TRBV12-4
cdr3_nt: TGTGCCAGCAGTTGGGGCCTGACCGGGGAGCTGTTTTTT
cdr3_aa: CASSWGLTGELFF

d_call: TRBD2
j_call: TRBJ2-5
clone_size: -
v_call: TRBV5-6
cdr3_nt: TGTGCCAGCAGCTCGGGGGGGACAGAGACCCAGTACTTC
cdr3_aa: CASSSGGTETQYF

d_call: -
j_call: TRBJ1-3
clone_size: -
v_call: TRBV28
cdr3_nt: TGTGCCAGTACACGCGGGGGAGCCTCTGGAAACACCATATATTTT
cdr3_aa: CASTRGGASGNTIYF

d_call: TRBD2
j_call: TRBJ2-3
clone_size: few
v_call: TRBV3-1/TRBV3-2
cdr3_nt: TGTGCCAGCAGCCAAGATAGCGGGGGGCGGTTACAGTATTTT
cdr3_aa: CASSQDSGGRLQYF

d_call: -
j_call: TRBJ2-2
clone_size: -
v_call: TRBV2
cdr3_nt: TGTGCCAGTCTAGGAGGGTTCGCGAACACCGGGGAGCTGTTTTTT
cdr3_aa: CASLGGFANTGELFF

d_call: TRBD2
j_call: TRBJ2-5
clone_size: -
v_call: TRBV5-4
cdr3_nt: TGTGCCAGCAGCTTGGACCCTAGCGGGGGGCTGGCGGAGACCCAGTACTTC
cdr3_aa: CASSLDPSGGLAETQYF

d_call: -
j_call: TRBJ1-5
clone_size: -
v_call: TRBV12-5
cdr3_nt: TGTGCTAGTGGTTTCGGGGAGAGCAATCAGCCCCAGCATTTT
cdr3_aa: CASGFGESNQPQHF

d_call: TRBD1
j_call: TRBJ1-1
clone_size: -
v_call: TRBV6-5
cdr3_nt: TGTGCCAGCAGTCAAAATCCCACAGGGGCTGAAGCTTTCTTT
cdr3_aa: CASSQNPTGAEAFF

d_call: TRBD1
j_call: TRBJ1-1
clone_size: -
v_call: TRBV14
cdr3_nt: TGTGCCAGCGGCGGACAGGGGAGTGAAGCTTTCTTT
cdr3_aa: CASGGQGSEAFF

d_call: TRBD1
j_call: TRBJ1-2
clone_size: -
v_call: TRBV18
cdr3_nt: TGTGCCAGCTCTCGAGACAGGGGAGGCTTAGGCTACACCTTC
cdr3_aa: CASSRDRGGLGYTF

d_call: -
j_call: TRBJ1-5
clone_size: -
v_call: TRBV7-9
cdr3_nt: TGTGCCAGCAGCTTAAAGGGGGTCAATCAGCCCCAGCATTTT
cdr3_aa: CASSLKGVNQPQHF

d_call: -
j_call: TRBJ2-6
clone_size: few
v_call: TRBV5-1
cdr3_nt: TGCGCCAGCAGCTCCTACAGGGGGGGCTCTGGGGCCAACGTCCTGACTTTC
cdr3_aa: CASSSYRGGSGANVLTF

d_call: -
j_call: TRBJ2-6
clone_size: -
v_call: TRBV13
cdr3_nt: TGTGCCAGCAGCTTAGTACAGGGCCCCTTCTCTGGGGCCAACGTCCTGACTTTC
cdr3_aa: CASSLVQGPFSGANVLTF

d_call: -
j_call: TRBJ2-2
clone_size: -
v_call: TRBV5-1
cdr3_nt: TGCGCCAGCAGCATTGGCCCCTCGAACACCGGGGAGCTGTTTTTT
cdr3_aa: CASSIGPSNTGELFF

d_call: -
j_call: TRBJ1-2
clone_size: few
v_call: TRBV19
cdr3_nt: TGTGCCAGTACGGTCCGGGGAATCGAGGATGGCTACACCTTC
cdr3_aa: CASTVRGIEDGYTF

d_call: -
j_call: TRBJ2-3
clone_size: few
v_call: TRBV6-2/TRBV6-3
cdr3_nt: TGTGCCAGCAGTGAGAGCACAGATACGCAGTATTTT
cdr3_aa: CASSESTDTQYF

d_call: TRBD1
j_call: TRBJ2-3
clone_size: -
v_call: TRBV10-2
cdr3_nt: TGCGCCAGCAGTGAGGATAACAGGGGGCGAACAGATACGCAGTATTTT
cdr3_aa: CASSEDNRGRTDTQYF

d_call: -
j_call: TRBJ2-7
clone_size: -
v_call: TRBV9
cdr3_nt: TGTGCCAGCAGCGTAGCCCCAACAGGGTATGAGCAGTACTTC
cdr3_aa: CASSVAPTGYEQYF

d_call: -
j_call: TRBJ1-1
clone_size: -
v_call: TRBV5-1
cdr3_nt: TGCGCCAGCAGCCCCCGAGGGGGGGCCCAGGGGAACACTGAAGCTTTCTTT
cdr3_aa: CASSPRGGAQGNTEAFF

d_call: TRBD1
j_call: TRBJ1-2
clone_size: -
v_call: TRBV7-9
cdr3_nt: TGTGCCAGCAGCTGGGACAGCTATGGCTACACCTTC
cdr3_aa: CASSWDSYGYTF

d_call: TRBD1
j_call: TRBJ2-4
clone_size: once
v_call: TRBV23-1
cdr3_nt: TGCGCCAGCAGTCAACCTCGACAGGGGTTGGCCAAAAACATTCAGTACTTC
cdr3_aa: CASSQPRQGLAKNIQYF

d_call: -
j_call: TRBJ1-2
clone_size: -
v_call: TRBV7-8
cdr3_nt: TGTGCCAGCAGCCGTGGGGGGATGGGTGGCTACACCTTC
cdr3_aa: CASSRGGMGGYTF

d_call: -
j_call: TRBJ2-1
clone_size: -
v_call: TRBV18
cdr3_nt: TGTGCCAGCGTGGACACCACACGGATCGATGAGCAGTTCTTC
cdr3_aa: CASVDTTRIDEQFF

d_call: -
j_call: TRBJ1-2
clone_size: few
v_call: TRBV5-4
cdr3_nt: TGTGCCAGCAGCCCCCGAGGAGGGGCTAACTATGGCTACACCTTC
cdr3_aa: CASSPRGGANYGYTF

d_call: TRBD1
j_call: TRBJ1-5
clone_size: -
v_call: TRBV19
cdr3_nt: TGTGCCAGTAGGGTGGACAGGAATCAGCCCCAGCATTTT
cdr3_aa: CASRVDRNQPQHF

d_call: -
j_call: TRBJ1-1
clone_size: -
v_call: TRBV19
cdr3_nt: TGTGCCACCTCTTCGGGGGGTCAAGCTTTCTTT
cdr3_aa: CATSSGGQAFF

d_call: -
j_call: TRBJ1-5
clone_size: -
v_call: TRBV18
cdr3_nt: TGTGCCAGCTCACCGGGGGGGCTTAATCAGCCCCAGCATTTT
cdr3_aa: CASSPGGLNQPQHF

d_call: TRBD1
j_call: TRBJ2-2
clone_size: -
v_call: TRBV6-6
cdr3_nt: TGTGCCAGCACCGGACCAGGGGGTAACACCGGGGAGCTGTTTTTT
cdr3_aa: CASTGPGGNTGELFF

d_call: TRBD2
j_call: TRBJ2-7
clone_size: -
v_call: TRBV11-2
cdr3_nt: TGTGCCAGCAGCTTAGATTCGGTAGTAGCGGGGGGCTTACCCTACGAGCAGTACTTC
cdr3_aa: CASSLDSVVAGGLPYEQYF

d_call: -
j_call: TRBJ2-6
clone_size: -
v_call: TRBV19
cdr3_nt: TGTGCCAGTAGTATCGGTCCAGGGGCCTCTGGGGCCAACGTCCTGACTTTC
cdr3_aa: CASSIGPGASGANVLTF

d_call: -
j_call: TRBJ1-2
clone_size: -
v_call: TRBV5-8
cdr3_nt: TGTGCCAGCAGCTTCAACGGGGGAAGCGACTATGGCTACACCTTC
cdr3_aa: CASSFNGGSDYGYTF

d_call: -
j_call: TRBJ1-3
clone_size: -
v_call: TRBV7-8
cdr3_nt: TGTGCCAGCAGCTTAGCCTACGGAAACACCATATATTTT
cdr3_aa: CASSLAYGNTIYF

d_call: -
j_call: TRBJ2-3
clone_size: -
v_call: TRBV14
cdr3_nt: TGTGCCAGCAGCCAAGTCGCGGGGAACACAGATACGCAGTATTTT
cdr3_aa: CASSQVAGNTDTQYF

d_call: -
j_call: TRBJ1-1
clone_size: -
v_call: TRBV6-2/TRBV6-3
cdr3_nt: TGTGCCAGCAGTTCGAGGGAGAACACTGAAGCTTTCTTT
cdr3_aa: CASSSRENTEAFF

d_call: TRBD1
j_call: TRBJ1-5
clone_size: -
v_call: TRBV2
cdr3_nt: TGTGCCAGCAGTCGACAGGGCGTTAGCAATCAGCCCCAGCATTTT
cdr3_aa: CASSRQGVSNQPQHF

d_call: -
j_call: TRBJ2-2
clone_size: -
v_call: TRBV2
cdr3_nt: TGTGCCAGCAAGGGGCAGTTCAATGGCGGGGAGCTGTTTTTT
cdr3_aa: CASKGQFNGGELFF

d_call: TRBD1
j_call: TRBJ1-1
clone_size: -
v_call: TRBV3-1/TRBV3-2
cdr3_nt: TGTGCCAGCAGCCTTGACAGGGGCACTGAAGCTTTCTTT
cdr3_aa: CASSLDRGTEAFF

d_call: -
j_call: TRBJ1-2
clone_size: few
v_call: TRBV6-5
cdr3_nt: TGTGCCAGCGGAGACGAGGACTATGGCTACACCTTC
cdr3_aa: CASGDEDYGYTF

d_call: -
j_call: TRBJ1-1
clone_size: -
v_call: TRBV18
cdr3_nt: TGTGCCAGCTCACCACCGGCCCGGCGGGATACTGAAGCTTTCTTT
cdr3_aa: CASSPPARRDTEAFF

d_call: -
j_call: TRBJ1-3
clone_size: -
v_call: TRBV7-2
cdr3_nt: TGTGCCAGCAGCTTAGATTTAGGGGTTCCTGGAAACACCATATATTTT
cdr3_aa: CASSLDLGVPGNTIYF

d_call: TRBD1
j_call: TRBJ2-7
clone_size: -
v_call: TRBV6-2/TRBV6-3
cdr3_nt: TGTGCCAGCAGTATGGGCAGGGGGCGCGGACTAAACTACGAGCAGTACTTC
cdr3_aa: CASSMGRGRGLNYEQYF

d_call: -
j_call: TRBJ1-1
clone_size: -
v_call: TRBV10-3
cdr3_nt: TGTGCCATCAGTGGACAGATCAACACTGAAGCTTTCTTT
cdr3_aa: CAISGQINTEAFF

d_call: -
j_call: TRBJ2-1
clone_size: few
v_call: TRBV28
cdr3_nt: TGTGCCAGCAGCCTACCGCAGGGGAAGCAGTTCTTC
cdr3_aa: CASSLPQGKQFF

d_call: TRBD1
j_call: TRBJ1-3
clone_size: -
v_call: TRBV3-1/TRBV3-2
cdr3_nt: TGTGCCAGCAGCCAAGGGCTTGGACAGGGGGCTTGGGGAAACACCATATATTTT
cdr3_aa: CASSQGLGQGAWGNTIYF

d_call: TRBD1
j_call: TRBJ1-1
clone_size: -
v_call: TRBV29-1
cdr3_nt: TGCAGCGTTGAAGTCGACGGTAGGACAGGGATTTTT
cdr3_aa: CSVEVDGRTGIF

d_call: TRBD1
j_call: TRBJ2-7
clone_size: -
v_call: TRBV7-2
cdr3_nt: TGTGCCAGCAGCTTAGGAAGGGGACAGGATCCCTACGAGCAGTACTTC
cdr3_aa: CASSLGRGQDPYEQYF

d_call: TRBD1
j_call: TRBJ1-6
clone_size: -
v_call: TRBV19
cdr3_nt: TGTGCCAGTAGTCATGGACAGGGAGCCTGGCAGGCGAATTCACCCCTCCACTTT
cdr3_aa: CASSHGQGAWQANSPLHF

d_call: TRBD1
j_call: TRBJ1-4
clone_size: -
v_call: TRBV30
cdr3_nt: TGTGCCTGGGGGGGACAGGAGAATGAAAAACTGTTTTTT
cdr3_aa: CAWGGQENEKLFF

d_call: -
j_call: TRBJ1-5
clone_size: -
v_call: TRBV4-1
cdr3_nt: TGCGCCAGCAGCCATTTACCGGGACAAGGCGCGGGGGGTCAGCCCCAGCATTTT
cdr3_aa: CASSHLPGQGAGGQPQHF

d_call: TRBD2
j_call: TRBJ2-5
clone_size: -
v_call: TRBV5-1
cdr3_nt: TGCGCCAGCAGCCGGGGGGATACCACCCAAGAGACCCAGTACTTC
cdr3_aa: CASSRGDTTQETQYF

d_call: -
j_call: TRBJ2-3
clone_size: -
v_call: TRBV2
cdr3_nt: TGTGCCAGTAAAACTAGGGTCGGGGTAACAGATACGCAGTATTTT
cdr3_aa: CASKTRVGVTDTQYF

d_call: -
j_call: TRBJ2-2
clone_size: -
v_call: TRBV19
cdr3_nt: TGTGCCAGTAGTATAGTTCGGGTTAACACCGGGGAGCTGTTTTTT
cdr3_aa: CASSIVRVNTGELFF

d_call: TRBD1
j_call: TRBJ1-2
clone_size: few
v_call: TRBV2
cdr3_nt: TGTGCCAGCAGTGAAATGGTGTTGGGACAGTCGGGCGGCTACACCTTC
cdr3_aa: CASSEMVLGQSGGYTF

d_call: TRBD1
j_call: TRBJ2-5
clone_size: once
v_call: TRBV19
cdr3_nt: TGTGCCAGTAGTGAGGGGCAGGGGGTGACCCAGTACTTC
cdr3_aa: CASSEGQGVTQYF